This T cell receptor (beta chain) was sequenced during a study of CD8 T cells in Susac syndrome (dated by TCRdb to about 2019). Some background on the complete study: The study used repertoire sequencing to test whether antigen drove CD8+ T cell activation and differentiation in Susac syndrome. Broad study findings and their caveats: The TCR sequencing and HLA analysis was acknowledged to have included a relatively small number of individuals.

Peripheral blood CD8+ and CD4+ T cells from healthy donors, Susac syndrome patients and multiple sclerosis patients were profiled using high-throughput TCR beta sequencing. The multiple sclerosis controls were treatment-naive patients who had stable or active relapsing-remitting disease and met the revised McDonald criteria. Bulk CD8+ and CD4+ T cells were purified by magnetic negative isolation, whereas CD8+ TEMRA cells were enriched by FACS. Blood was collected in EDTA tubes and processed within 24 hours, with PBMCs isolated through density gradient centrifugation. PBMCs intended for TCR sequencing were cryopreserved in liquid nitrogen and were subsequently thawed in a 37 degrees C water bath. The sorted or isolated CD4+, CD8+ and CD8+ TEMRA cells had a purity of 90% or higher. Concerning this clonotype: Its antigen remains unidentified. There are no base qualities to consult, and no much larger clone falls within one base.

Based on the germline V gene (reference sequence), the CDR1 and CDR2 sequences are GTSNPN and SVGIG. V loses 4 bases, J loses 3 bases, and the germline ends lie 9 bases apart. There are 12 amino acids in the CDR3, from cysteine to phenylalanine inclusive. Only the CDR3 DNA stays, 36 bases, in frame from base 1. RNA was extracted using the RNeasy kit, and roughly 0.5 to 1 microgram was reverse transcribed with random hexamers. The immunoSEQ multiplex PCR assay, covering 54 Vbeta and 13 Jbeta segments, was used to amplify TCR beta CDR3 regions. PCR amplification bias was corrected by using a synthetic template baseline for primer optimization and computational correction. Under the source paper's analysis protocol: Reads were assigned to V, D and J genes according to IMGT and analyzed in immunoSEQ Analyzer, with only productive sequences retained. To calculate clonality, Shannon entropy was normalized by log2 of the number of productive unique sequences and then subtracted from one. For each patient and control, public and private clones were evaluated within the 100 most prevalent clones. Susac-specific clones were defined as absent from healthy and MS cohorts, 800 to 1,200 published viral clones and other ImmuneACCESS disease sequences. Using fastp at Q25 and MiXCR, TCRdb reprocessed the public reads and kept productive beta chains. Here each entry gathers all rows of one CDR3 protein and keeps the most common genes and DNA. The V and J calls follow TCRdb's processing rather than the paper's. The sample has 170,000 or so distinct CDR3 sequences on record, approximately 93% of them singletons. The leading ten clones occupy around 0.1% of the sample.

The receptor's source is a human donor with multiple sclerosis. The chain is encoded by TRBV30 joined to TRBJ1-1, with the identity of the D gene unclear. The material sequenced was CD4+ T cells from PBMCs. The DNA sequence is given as TGTGCCTGGATGGGAGGCGACACTGAAGCTTTCTTT. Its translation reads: CAWMGGDTEAFF.